These 30 T cell receptor beta chains share one sample of origin, sequenced in a study of T cell changes during pregnancy in multiple sclerosis. Measured with immunoSEQ multiplex PCR; TCRdb has only the in-frame clones, and not every one. In the table there are around 66,000 clones, about nine tenths of which are singletons. The sequences come from peripheral blood, collected after pregnancy. The receptors were gathered from a female donor in good health, enrolled as a control in a pregnancy study.

This clone was counted a few times. This chain uses TRBV4-3 with TRBJ1-1; 7 nucleotides line up with TRBD1. CDR3 length: 16 amino acids. Germline CDR1 LGHNA, CDR2 YSLEER. With 3 bases clipped from V and 7 bases from J, the junction kept 14 bases outside the gene matches. CDR3 coding DNA: TGCGCCAGCAGCCAGCTATCTTACCGGGACAGCTATGAAGCTTTCTTT. Translating gives CASSQLSYRDSYEAFF.

This clone was observed a few times. The chain carries TRBV11-3 and TRBJ2-7; D call uncertain. With 7 bases removed from V and 0 bases from J, the gap between germline ends came to 13 bases. The germline CDR1 and CDR2 sequences are SGHNT and YENEEA. The CDR3 consists of 14 residues. CDR3: CASTLGPTSYEQYF. For the CDR3, the DNA is TGTGCCAGCACCCTAGGTCCGACCTCCTACGAGCAGTACTTC.

This rearrangement joins TRBV5-1 to TRBJ1-2; the D is unclear. This CDR3 spans 15 amino acids. Germline CDR1 is SGHRS and CDR2 is YFSETQ. V was shortened by 0 bases and J by 5 bases, with 14 bases between the two germline ends. The CDR3, as DNA: TGCGCCAGCAGCTTGGCGGGGAGAGAAGCATATGGCTACACCTTC. Translating gives CASSLAGREAYGYTF.

The chain combines TRBV5-5 with TRBJ1-1; D perhaps matches TRBD1 (5 bases). CDR3 length: 14 amino acids. Trimming stripped 5 bases from V and 1 base from J, with 12 bases between. CDR1 is SGHKS, CDR2 YYEKEE, per germline (reference sequence). CDR3 DNA: TGTGCCAGCAGACAAGGACACGCGAACACTGAAGCTTTCTTT. It specifies CASRQGHANTEAFF.

The chain recombines TRBV5-6 with TRBJ2-7, with D tentatively TRBD2 (5 bases). This CDR3 spans 14 amino acids. The V end lost 0 bases, the J end lost 1 base, and 8 bases lay between the germline ends. CDR1 is SGHDT, CDR2 YYEEEE, per germline. The CDR3 loop reads CASSLEGESYEQYF. The CDR3 nucleotides are TGTGCCAGCAGCTTGGAGGGAGAATCCTACGAGCAGTACTTC. Filled out from reference TRBV5-6 and TRBJ2-7, the complete variable domain reads DAGVTQSPTHLIKTRGQQVTLRCSPKSGHDTVSWYQQALGQGPQFIFQYYEEEERQRGNFPDRFSGHQFPNYSSELNVNALLLGDSALYLCASSLEGESYEQYFGPGTRLTVT.

The chain is built from TRBV7-8 and TRBJ1-5; 7 nucleotides line up with TRBD1. This CDR3 spans 15 amino acids. CDR1 SGHVS and CDR2 FQNEAQ come from the germline V gene. The V gene end was trimmed by 5 bases and the J gene end by 4 bases; junction bases not matched to a gene: 8. DNA of the CDR3: TGTGCCAGCAGCCCTAGACAGGGTGTAAATCAGCCCCAGCATTTT. Residues: CASSPRQGVNQPQHF.

The chain recombines TRBV9 with TRBJ2-7, with 9 nucleotides matching TRBD1. V lost 4 bases to trimming and J lost 5 bases; unmatched junction nucleotides: 10. CDR3 length equals 15 residues. Germline V gene lookup returns CDR1 SGDLS and CDR2 YYNGEE. The CDR3 sequence is CASSPTDRGIHEQYF. The CDR3 nucleotides read TGTGCCAGCAGCCCGACGGACAGGGGTATCCACGAGCAGTACTTC.

This chain uses TRBV19 with TRBJ1-2; TRBD1 is a possible D gene (6 bases). This CDR3 is built from 14 residues. Trimming removed 4 bases from V and 6 bases from J, with 15 bases in between. Germline V gene sequence: CDR1 LNHDA, CDR2 SQIVND (reference sequence). CDR3 coding DNA: TGTGCCAGTAGTAGACGACAGGTTCGCAATGGCTACACCTTC. This translates into CASSRRQVRNGYTF.

V is TRBV18 and J is TRBJ2-5; TRBD1 matches at 10 bases. V dropped 3 bases and J dropped 4; count of bases not matched to a gene: 8. The CDR3 covers 16 residues. Per the germline V gene, CDR1 is KGHSH and CDR2 is LQKENI. The CDR3 is CASSPVGQGVGETQYF. The CDR3 DNA sequence: TGTGCCAGCTCACCGGTCGGACAGGGGGTGGGAGAGACCCAGTACTTC.

The chain recombines TRBV10-2 with TRBJ2-7, with D perhaps matching TRBD1 (6 bases). V shed 6 bases and J shed 2 bases, with 20 bases lying between them. Per the germline V gene, CDR1 is WSHSY and CDR2 is SAAADI. The CDR3 sequence is 16 residues long. The CDR3 nucleotides read TGCGCCAGCAGCGACCCTGGACAGCCGCAAACCTACGAGCAGTACTTC. It codes for CASSDPGQPQTYEQYF.

The J gene is TRBJ2-1, the V gene TRBV19; 12 bases align to TRBD2. Germline V CDR1 and CDR2: LNHDA, SQIVND (reference sequence). V lost 6 bases, J lost 4 bases, and 10 bases stayed unmatched. The CDR3 is 17 amino acids. DNA for the CDR3: TGTGCCAGTAGCATTACTAGCGGGGGGTTCGTGTACAATGAGCAGTTCTTC. As protein: CASSITSGGFVYNEQFF.

The chain combines TRBV6-5 with TRBJ1-2; 8 bases align to TRBD1. Germline CDR1 MNHEY, CDR2 SVGAGI. The CDR3 covers 16 residues. V shed 2 bases, J shed 4 bases, and the junction held 9 bases outside the gene matches. CDR3: CASSYQGTGGSYGYTF. The DNA of the CDR3 is TGTGCCAGCAGTTACCAGGGGACAGGAGGTAGCTATGGCTACACCTTC.

The chain carries TRBV23-1 and TRBJ2-1; TRBD1 matches 7 bases. TRBV23-1 is sorted into the ORF group, with uncertain function. The V and J ends lost 9 bases and 3 bases, in that order; junction bases with no gene match: 11. The CDR3 runs 15 residues. CDR3 nucleotide sequence: TGCGCCAGGGGCAAGGAGCAGGGGGTCTACAATGAGCAGTTCTTC. Translation: CARGKEQGVYNEQFF.

J is TRBJ2-7 and V is TRBV25-1, with 8 bases fitting TRBD1. From germline, CDR1 is MGHDK and CDR2 SYGVNS. Germline trimming cut 3 bases from V and 1 base from J; bases unmatched to any gene: 8. The CDR3 is made up of 16 amino acids. The CDR3 spells CASSDPTRDRSYEQYF. The CDR3 DNA reads as TGTGCCAGCAGTGATCCGACTCGGGACAGGTCCTACGAGCAGTACTTC.

The chain combines TRBV27 with TRBJ2-6, with a tentative D call TRBD1 (6 bases). Trimming left V 5 bases short and J 0 bases short, with 17 bases between. Germline V gene sequence: CDR1 MNHEY, CDR2 SMNVEV (reference sequence). CDR3 length equals 18 residues. This CDR3 reads CASSPNDRKVSGANVLTF. The CDR3 nucleotides read TGTGCCAGCAGTCCAAACGACAGGAAAGTCTCTGGGGCCAACGTCCTGACTTTC.

CDR3 residues: CAWSRLEKLFF. The CDR3 DNA reads as TGTGCCTGGAGCAGACTTGAAAAACTGTTTTTT. The chain carries TRBV30 and TRBJ1-4; D is unresolved. Per the germline V gene, CDR1 is GTSNPN and CDR2 is SVGIG (reference sequence). Trimming left V 3 bases short and J 7 bases short, with 6 bases between. CDR3 length: 11 residues.

J is TRBJ2-7 and V is TRBV5-4, with 9 bases matching TRBD1. Unmatched junction bases numbered 4, after V lost 2 bases and J lost 4 bases. CDR3 length equals 14 residues. Looked up from germline, CDR1 is SGHNT and CDR2 is YYREEE (reference sequence). For the CDR3, the DNA is TGTGCCAGCAGCTTAGGACAGGGGATGTACGAGCAGTACTTC. Its protein product is CASSLGQGMYEQYF.

This clone was detected a few times. The V call is TRBV30, the J call TRBJ1-1, with TRBD1 matching over 7 bases. The CDR3 is 14 residues long. Trimming at V came to 0 bases and at J to 1 base, leaving 2 bases not matched to a gene. Germline CDR1 GTSNPN, CDR2 SVGIG (reference sequence). This CDR3 is CAWSVRTGNTEAFF. CDR3 DNA: TGTGCCTGGAGTGTACGGACAGGGAACACTGAAGCTTTCTTT.

V usage is TRBV6-5 and J usage is TRBJ2-7; D ambiguous. The CDR3 has 11 residues. Germline CDR1 is MNHEY and CDR2 is SVGAGI. V gave up 7 bases and J gave up 7 bases, with 11 bases separating them. CDR3 sequence: CASTRLDEQYF. CDR3 in DNA: TGTGCCAGCACACGCTTAGATGAGCAGTACTTC.

The chain recombines TRBV6-1 with TRBJ2-7; D uncertain. The CDR3 is 13 residues long. In germline, CDR1 is MNHNS, CDR2 SASEGT. V lost 5 bases and J 3 bases, leaving 11 bases between the germline ends. The CDR3 loop reads CASSPRPGYEQYF. CDR3 nucleotide sequence: TGTGCCAGCAGTCCCCGCCCCGGCTACGAGCAGTACTTC.

The chain employs TRBV10-3 and TRBJ1-1; tentatively, D is TRBD1 (5 bases). Per the germline V gene, CDR1 is ENHRY and CDR2 is SYGVKD. CDR3 length: 16 residues. V lost 5 bases and J lost 3, with 19 bases in between. CDR3 DNA: TGTGCCATCAGTAACCACGTGGGGCGGGGGGACACTGAAGCTTTCTTT. Protein: CAISNHVGRGDTEAFF.

This clone was seen a handful of times. The chain employs TRBV6-6 and TRBJ1-3; TRBD1 might be the D (6 bases). V lost 5 bases and J 3 bases, leaving 8 bases between the germline ends. The V gene's germline CDR1 is MNHNY and CDR2 SVGAGI (reference sequence). CDR3 length: 13 residues. CDR3 nucleotides: TGTGCCAGCAGTCAGGACAGTGGAAACACCATATATTTT. This gives the protein CASSQDSGNTIYF.

This rearrangement joins TRBV30 to TRBJ2-4, with D perhaps matching TRBD2 (5 bases). Trimming shortened V by 0 bases and J by 0 bases, and 15 bases separated the two germline ends. Germline V gene lookup returns CDR1 GTSNPN and CDR2 SVGIG (reference sequence). The CDR3 covers 17 residues. Here the CDR3 reads CAWSVRPGGSAKNIQYF. CDR3 in DNA: TGTGCCTGGAGTGTACGTCCCGGAGGTTCAGCCAAAAACATTCAGTACTTC.

V is TRBV5-6 and J is TRBJ2-4; 10 bases line up with TRBD1. CDR1 and CDR2 from the germline V gene are SGHDT and YYEEEE. CDR3 length equals 14 residues. V was pared by 2 bases and J by 8 bases, with 4 bases of the junction left unmatched. This CDR3 reads CASSFNGQGDIQYF. CDR3 DNA: TGTGCCAGCAGCTTTAACGGACAGGGGGACATTCAGTACTTC. Looking up the rest from reference TRBV5-6 and TRBJ2-4 gives the full variable domain: DAGVTQSPTHLIKTRGQQVTLRCSPKSGHDTVSWYQQALGQGPQFIFQYYEEEERQRGNFPDRFSGHQFPNYSSELNVNALLLGDSALYLCASSFNGQGDIQYFGAGTRLSVL.

The chain recombines TRBV5-1 with TRBJ1-3, with 7 bases that match TRBD1. The V gene's germline CDR1 is SGHRS and CDR2 YFSETQ. After removal of 0 bases from V and 2 bases from J, the junction contained 5 bases not matched to a gene. This CDR3 contains 16 residues. CDR3 protein: CASSLEGTATGNTIYF. Written as DNA, the CDR3 is TGCGCCAGCAGCTTGGAGGGGACAGCTACTGGAAACACCATATATTTT.

The chain employs TRBV7-4 and TRBJ2-1, with 8 bases identical to TRBD2. CDR3 size: 16 residues. V lost 4 bases and J lost 2; bases outside the gene matches: 7. CDR1 is SGHVT and CDR2 is SQSDAQ in the germline V gene. CDR3 sequence: CASSSPLAGPYNEQFF. The CDR3, as DNA: TGTGCCAGCAGCTCACCCTTAGCGGGGCCCTACAATGAGCAGTTCTTC.

Note on this clone: An end of the junction differs from the germline gene, which may be a read error. The J gene is TRBJ2-7, the V gene TRBV6-6; tentatively, D is TRBD1 (6 bases). The V gene's germline CDR1 is MNHNY and CDR2 SVGAGI (reference sequence). The CDR3 loop spans 12 amino acids. CDR3 bases: TGTGCCAGCAGCCACAGTTCAGGGGTCCTCACCTTC. It encodes CASSHSSGVLTF.

The chain carries TRBV7-2 and TRBJ1-5, with TRBD1 matching over 8 bases. Germline loops: CDR1 SGHTA, CDR2 FQGNSA. This CDR3 has 15 residues. V lost 5 bases to trimming and J lost 5 bases; unmatched junction nucleotides: 8. This CDR3 reads CASSRDRGRDQPQHF. The CDR3 DNA is TGTGCCAGCAGCAGAGACAGGGGAAGAGATCAGCCCCAGCATTTT.

CDR3 sequence: CASTPPDRFDGYTF. The CDR3 DNA reads as TGTGCCAGCACCCCCCCGGACAGGTTCGATGGCTACACCTTC. V usage is TRBV21-1 and J usage is TRBJ1-2; the table assigns TRBD1, which was not confirmed against the DNA. TRBV21-1 is a recognized pseudogene. The CDR3 is 14 residues long.

The chain recombines TRBV5-1 with TRBJ2-7, with a possible D match to TRBD2 (5 bases). The CDR3 totals 16 residues. Germline V gene data show CDR1 as SGHRS and CDR2 as YFSETQ. Trimming shortened V by 6 bases and J by 1 base, and 20 bases separated the two germline ends. This chain's CDR3 is CASTPISGRISYEQYF. In DNA, the CDR3 is TGCGCCAGCACTCCTATCAGCGGACGCATATCCTACGAGCAGTACTTC.